The 23 T cell receptor beta chains below all came from one sample that was sequenced in a study of T cells after yellow fever vaccination. Each CDR3 protein is one row after TCRdb ran MiXCR on the 5' RACE reads. Of a few hundred thousand distinct CDR3 sequences in the sample, around 4.9% were seen once. The sample here was CD4+ T cells sorted from PBMCs, taken on the day of the yellow fever booster vaccination. Receptor source: a man between 18 and 35 years old who received the YFV17D yellow fever vaccine.

A few counts support this clonotype. The chain links TRBV29-1 to TRBJ1-3; tentative D call: TRBD1 (5 bases). With 7 bases removed from V and 0 bases from J, the gap between germline ends came to 16 bases. This CDR3 is built from 15 residues. CDR1 is SQVTM, CDR2 ANQGSEA, per germline. CDR3 sequence (DNA): TGCAGCGCGGGACCTGCGGGGACCTCTGGAAACACCATATATTTT. This sequence encodes CSAGPAGTSGNTIYF.

This chain connects TRBV3-1 to TRBJ2-6; D is ambiguous. CDR1 and CDR2 (germline): LGHDT, YNNKEL (reference sequence). CDR3 size: 15 residues. The V gene lost 1 base and the J gene lost 2 bases, with 6 bases spanning the gap. The DNA for the CDR3 is TGTGCCAGCAGCCAAGGAGCCCCTGGGGCCAACGTCCTGACTTTC. It encodes CASSQGAPGANVLTF.

This clonotype showed up just a few times. This chain's CDR3 is CASSSGGRRQYV. The DNA of the CDR3 is TGTGCCAGCAGCTCAGGGGGCCGGAGGCAGTACGTC. The rearrangement uses TRBV5-6 and TRBJ2-7; 8 bases align to TRBD1. Germline CDR1 is SGHDT and CDR2 is YYEEEE. The CDR3 consists of 12 residues. The trim removed 3 bases at V and 9 bases at J, leaving 5 bases unmatched.

The chain recombines TRBV7-9 with TRBJ1-5; D might be TRBD1 (5 bases). Germline values: CDR1 SEHNR, CDR2 FQNEAQ (reference sequence). This CDR3 is 12 amino acids long. The germline V and J ends were trimmed by 2 bases and 8 bases, with 7 bases remaining between them. The CDR3 region is CASSLRGKPQHF. The CDR3 coding sequence is TGTGCCAGCAGCTTACGGGGGAAGCCCCAGCATTTT. The variable domain in full, completed from reference TRBV7-9 and TRBJ1-5, reads DTGVSQNPRHKITKRGQNVTFRCDPISEHNRLYWYRQTLGQGPEFLTYFQNEAQLEKSRLLSDRFSAERPKGSFSTLEIQRTEQGDSAMYLCASSLRGKPQHFGDGTRLSIL.

The rearrangement joins TRBV4-3 to TRBJ2-3; D call uncertain. This CDR3 region has 15 residues. Germline-derived CDR1 and CDR2 are LGHNA and YSLEER. V was clipped by 5 bases and J by 2 bases, with 14 bases between them. CDR3 in DNA: TGCGCCAGCAGCTATAGGGCGGAATCCACAGATACGCAGTATTTT. Amino acids: CASSYRAESTDTQYF.

DNA of the CDR3: TGCGCCAGCAGCTTGGACGGGGTGCAGGGTCAGCCCCAGCATTTT. Translating gives CASSLDGVQGQPQHF. This chain links TRBV5-1 with TRBJ1-5, with a possible D match to TRBD1 (5 bases). The length of the CDR3 is 15 residues. Looked up from germline, CDR1 is SGHRS and CDR2 is YFSETQ. V dropped 0 bases and J dropped 6 bases, with 13 bases sitting between them.

The DNA for the CDR3 is TGTGCCAGCGTCCCCGGCCCTGGAAACACTGAAGCTTTCTTT. Translation: CASVPGPGNTEAFF. The V gene is TRBV7-9, the J gene TRBJ1-1; D remains unclear. Per the germline V gene, CDR1 is SEHNR and CDR2 is FQNEAQ (reference sequence). This CDR3 has 14 residues. Trimming removed 8 bases at V and 2 bases at J, with 15 bases between.

This sequence joins TRBV27 and TRBJ1-6, with D hard to call. The germline V gene has CDR1 MNHEY and CDR2 SMNVEV (reference sequence). Trimming left V 3 bases short and J 6 bases short, with 6 bases between. The CDR3 sequence is 13 residues long. The CDR3 DNA is TGTGCCAGCAGTTTGAACGCTAATTCACCCCTCCACTTT. This translates into CASSLNANSPLHF.

The chain uses TRBV20-1 and TRBJ2-3; 8 bases map to TRBD2. Trimming at V came to 7 bases and at J to 3 bases, leaving 9 bases not matched to a gene. The CDR3 length is 14 residues. Per the germline V gene, CDR1 is DFQATT and CDR2 is SNEGSKA (reference sequence). Here the CDR3 DNA reads TGCAGTGTTTACCGCGGGGGGAGTACAGATACGCAGTATTTT. This encodes CSVYRGGSTDTQYF.

This clonotype was counted ten times or more. The chain is built from TRBV12-3 or TRBV12-4 and TRBJ1-5; D might be TRBD1 (5 bases). CDR3 size: 15 residues. Between the trimmed V and J ends, which lost 5 bases and 2 bases, there was a span of 13 bases. CDR3: CASSPSGMGNQPQHF. As DNA, the CDR3 is TGTGCCAGCAGTCCTTCAGGGATGGGCAATCAGCCCCAGCATTTT.

This clonotype turned up a few times. The chain is built from TRBV6-2 or TRBV6-3 and TRBJ1-2, with D perhaps TRBD1 (5 bases). The germline V gene has CDR1 MNHEY and CDR2 SVGEGT. Deletions cut 2 bases from V and 0 bases from J, with 13 bases between. The CDR3 is 16 amino acids. CDR3 DNA: TGTGCCAGCAGTTACGCGGACATGGGAGCTAACTATGGCTACACCTTC. Translated: CASSYADMGANYGYTF.

This clonotype was observed a handful of times. The chain carries TRBV20-1 and TRBJ1-5, with no clear D. This CDR3 has 12 residues. The V gene lost 3 bases and the J gene lost 1 base, with 4 bases spanning the gap. Germline CDR1 is DFQATT and CDR2 is SNEGSKA (reference sequence). In DNA, the CDR3 is TGCAGTGCTAGTCGGAGCAATCAGCCCCAGCATTTT. Protein sequence: CSASRSNQPQHF.

In its sample, this clonotype was seen many times. The rearrangement links TRBV6-2 or TRBV6-3 to TRBJ2-4; 8 bases map to TRBD1. With 7 bases clipped from V and 9 bases from J, the junction kept 11 bases outside the gene matches. The CDR3 is made up of 14 amino acids. Germline CDR1 reads MNHEY; CDR2 reads SVGEGT. The CDR3 loop is CASIHGTGEGIQYF. CDR3 coding DNA: TGTGCCAGCATTCACGGGACAGGCGAGGGCATTCAGTACTTC.

The table lists this clonotype with many counts. The rearrangement uses TRBV11-2 and TRBJ1-3; the D is unclear. Trimming shortened V by 3 bases and J by 0 bases, and 3 bases separated the two germline ends. The CDR3 is made up of 13 amino acids. The germline CDR1 and CDR2 sequences are SGHAT and FQNNGV. CDR3 sequence (DNA): TGTGCCAGCAGCTTCGTCTCTGGAAACACCATATATTTT. This gives the protein CASSFVSGNTIYF.

The gene calls are TRBV12-3 or TRBV12-4 and TRBJ1-1; the D is unclear. The CDR3 has 11 residues. Deletions cut 6 bases from V and 7 bases from J, with 9 bases between. The CDR3 nucleotides are TGTGCCAGCAGCCCGTACCGTGAAGCTTTCTTT. It yields the protein CASSPYREAFF.

This clonotype showed up just a few times. V is TRBV7-2 and J is TRBJ2-5, with D unresolved. This CDR3 has 14 amino acids. Germline V CDR1 and CDR2: SGHTA, FQGNSA. The V gene lost 2 bases and the J gene lost 5 bases, with 12 bases spanning the gap. This CDR3 reads CASSLFGLRETQYF. The DNA for the CDR3 is TGTGCCAGCAGCTTATTTGGCTTGAGGGAGACCCAGTACTTC.

This clonotype was seen at least ten times. This chain links TRBV4-3 with TRBJ1-1, with 8 bases fitting TRBD1. After removal of 6 bases from V and 4 bases from J, the junction contained 7 bases not matched to a gene. Germline V gene lookup returns CDR1 LGHNA and CDR2 YSLEER. The CDR3 loop spans 14 amino acids. CDR3 region: CASSRGTGRTEAFF. In DNA, the CDR3 is TGCGCCAGCAGTCGAGGGACAGGACGCACTGAAGCTTTCTTT.

This clonotype was observed many times. The V call is TRBV6-2 or TRBV6-3, the J call TRBJ2-5; the D gene is possibly TRBD1 (6 bases). The CDR3 is made up of 16 amino acids. From germline, CDR1 is MNHEY and CDR2 SVGEGT. Between the trimmed V and J ends, which lost 6 bases and 1 base, there was a span of 18 bases. The CDR3 is CASRTGFSNPQETQYF. The CDR3 DNA reads as TGTGCCAGCAGAACAGGGTTCTCCAACCCCCAAGAGACCCAGTACTTC.

This clonotype was picked up many times. The genes are TRBV7-2 and TRBJ1-2; 8 bases line up with TRBD1. The CDR3 is made up of 14 amino acids. After removal of 3 bases from V and 7 bases from J, the junction contained 7 bases not matched to a gene. Germline lookup yields CDR1 SGHTA and CDR2 FQGNSA. The CDR3 bases are TGTGCCAGCAGCTTCGCCCAGGGGGCGCGTGGCTACACCTTC. Protein: CASSFAQGARGYTF.

The sample holds a few counts of this clonotype. The V call is TRBV12-3 or TRBV12-4, the J call TRBJ1-5; no firm D call. Trimming left V 3 bases short and J 1 base short, with 10 bases between. The CDR3 is 15 amino acids. CDR3 protein: CASSFMGKSNQPQHF. CDR3 coding DNA: TGTGCCAGCAGTTTCATGGGAAAGAGCAATCAGCCCCAGCATTTT.

V and J are TRBV12-3 or TRBV12-4 and TRBJ1-5; D perhaps matches TRBD1 (5 bases). CDR3 length: 13 amino acids. V gave up 6 bases and J gave up 2 bases, with 8 bases separating them. Here the CDR3 reads CASSKGRNQPQHF. Written as DNA, the CDR3 is TGTGCCAGCAGCAAGGGGCGCAATCAGCCCCAGCATTTT.

V usage is TRBV29-1 and J usage is TRBJ2-3; D is tentatively TRBD1 or TRBD2 (5 bases each). There are 13 residues in the CDR3. Germline loops: CDR1 SQVTM, CDR2 ANQGSEA. CDR3 residues: CSAGTNLRDTQYF. The CDR3 DNA sequence: TGCAGTGCCGGGACCAACCTTAGGGATACGCAGTATTTT.

This clonotype was picked up a small number of times. CDR3 in DNA: TGTGCCAGCAGCCCGCTTGACGGGGGCTCCAAGGGTACGCAGTATTTT. It translates to CASSPLDGGSKGTQYF. The chain combines TRBV14 with TRBJ2-3; possibly TRBD1 or TRBD2 for D (6 bases each). V was trimmed by 4 bases and J by 8 bases, leaving 22 bases between them. CDR3 length: 16 amino acids. CDR1 and CDR2 (germline): SGHDN, FVKESK.